Listed here are 32 T cell receptor beta chains from one sample, sequenced in a study of beta chain features in type 1 diabetes. Expressed TCRB transcripts were sequenced, since all the RNA that had been isolated was reverse transcribed. Repertoires were generated with immunoSEQ multiplex PCR, while TCRdb's copy carries only in-frame clones and drops some. The profile shows a few hundred thousand clones, around 20% of them singletons. Sample: naive CD4+ T cells from blood. The receptors were gathered from a woman under 30 in good health.

This clone was observed a few times. The chain employs TRBV7-2 and TRBJ2-3, with 8 bases identical to TRBD2. Germline trimming cut 0 bases from V and 7 bases from J; bases unmatched to any gene: 9. From germline, CDR1 is SGHTA and CDR2 FQGNSA. There are 16 residues in the CDR3. The CDR3 protein is CASSLARLAGPHTQYF. The CDR3 nucleotides are TGTGCCAGCAGCTTAGCGCGTCTAGCGGGCCCTCATACGCAGTATTTT.

The V gene is TRBV9, the J gene TRBJ2-5; 10 positions agree with TRBD2. J was trimmed by 5 bases and V by 0 bases; bases with no gene match: 7. The CDR3 runs to 16 residues. Germline V gives CDR1 SGDLS, CDR2 YYNGEE. The CDR3 DNA reads as TGTGCCAGCAGCGTAGATCCAGCGGGGGGGCCTGAGACCCAGTACTTC. Translating gives CASSVDPAGGPETQYF.

CDR3 in amino acids: CASSPRPSSYNEQFF. CDR3 in DNA: TGTGCCAGCAGCCCTAGGCCTAGCTCCTACAATGAGCAGTTCTTC. This chain uses TRBV5-6 with TRBJ2-1, with no clear D. The CDR3 consists of 15 residues. V was clipped by 4 bases and J by 0 bases, with 11 bases between them. Germline V gene data show CDR1 as SGHDT and CDR2 as YYEEEE.

This rearrangement joins TRBV5-1 to TRBJ1-1, with TRBD1 matching over 9 bases. Germline CDR1 reads SGHRS; CDR2 reads YFSETQ. J was trimmed by 8 bases and V by 5 bases; bases with no gene match: 10. The CDR3 is 14 amino acids. The CDR3 loop is CASRSNYRGREAFF. For the CDR3, the DNA is TGCGCCAGCAGGTCGAATTACAGGGGGCGGGAAGCTTTCTTT.

This clone came up a few times. The rearrangement links TRBV19 to TRBJ1-2, with D perhaps matching TRBD1 (6 bases). Germline-derived CDR1 and CDR2 are LNHDA and SQIVND (reference sequence). The CDR3 totals 15 residues. V was clipped by 5 bases and J by 8 bases, with 21 bases between them. CDR3 loop: CASSSSGTPVAGYTF. CDR3 bases: TGTGCCAGTAGTTCGTCCGGGACACCGGTTGCCGGCTACACCTTC. Combining the CDR3 with reference TRBV19 and TRBJ1-2 gives the whole variable domain DGGITQSPKYLFRKEGQNVTLSCEQNLNHDAMYWYRQDPGQGLRLIYYSQIVNDFQKGDIAEGYSVSREKKESFPLTVTSAQKNPTAFYLCASSSSGTPVAGYTFGSGTRLTVV.

This clone was seen more than once but under ten times. CDR3 DNA: TGTGCCAGCACGGAGGGTTCGGGTCAGCCCCAGCATTTT. This sequence encodes CASTEGSGQPQHF. The chain combines TRBV2 with TRBJ1-5; D gene unclear. This CDR3 comprises 13 residues. Trimming pared 7 bases from V and 6 bases from J, leaving 13 bases between. Germline CDR1 SNHLY, CDR2 FYNNEI. The whole variable domain, filled in from reference TRBV2 and TRBJ1-5, reads EPEVTQTPSHQVTQMGQEVILRCVPISNHLYFYWYRQILGQKVEFLVSFYNNEISEKSEIFDDQFSVERPDGSNFTLKIRSTKLEDSAMYFCASTEGSGQPQHFGDGTRLSIL.

In its sample, this clone was seen a few times. This chain uses TRBV7-9 with TRBJ2-7, with TRBD2 matching 9 bases. The CDR3 sequence is 14 residues long. V dropped 8 bases and J dropped 5; count of bases not matched to a gene: 10. Germline V CDR1 and CDR2: SEHNR, FQNEAQ (reference sequence). CDR3 sequence (DNA): TGTGCCAGCCCGAGTAGCGGGAGAAAAGACGAGCAGTACTTC. It is translated as CASPSSGRKDEQYF.

This clone was seen just once. The CDR3 sequence is CASSLGTSGGTQYF. The CDR3, as DNA: TGTGCCAGCAGCCTTGGGACTAGCGGGGGTACGCAGTATTTT. The gene calls are TRBV4-2 and TRBJ2-3, with 14 bases identical to TRBD2. CDR3 length equals 14 residues. The trim removed 4 bases at V and 8 bases at J, leaving 2 bases unmatched. The germline V gene has CDR1 LGHNA and CDR2 YNFKEQ.

This clone was detected only a few times. This CDR3 is also generated by other DNA sequences in the sample. The rearrangement uses TRBV7-2 and TRBJ2-3; possibly TRBD1 for D (6 bases). V gave up 0 bases and J gave up 6 bases, with 10 bases separating them. Germline V gene lookup returns CDR1 SGHTA and CDR2 FQGNSA. This CDR3 has 14 residues. CDR3 loop: CASSLAGGADTQYF. The CDR3 nucleotides are TGTGCCAGCAGCTTAGCTGGGGGCGCGGATACGCAGTATTTT.

V gene TRBV2 combines with J gene TRBJ1-1; perhaps TRBD1 as D (6 bases). CDR3 length equals 14 residues. Germline assignment: CDR1 SNHLY and CDR2 FYNNEI. Trimming pared 7 bases from V and 2 bases from J, leaving 14 bases between. CDR3 loop: CASIEDSINTEAFF. The DNA of the CDR3 is TGTGCCAGCATTGAGGACAGTATTAACACTGAAGCTTTCTTT.

This clone occurred once. The chain recombines TRBV5-1 with TRBJ2-1, with TRBD2 identical over 12 bases. CDR3 length equals 17 residues. V dropped 7 bases and J dropped 8; count of bases not matched to a gene: 16. Germline V gene lookup returns CDR1 SGHRS and CDR2 YFSETQ. The CDR3 sequence is CASSPQTLAGGLDEQFF. The CDR3 nucleotides are TGCGCCAGCTCCCCCCAGACCCTAGCGGGAGGGCTTGATGAGCAGTTCTTC.

A few counts support this clone. CDR3 amino acids: CASSEALTSTDTQYF. CDR3 bases: TGTGCCAGCAGTGAAGCGCTGACTTCCACAGATACGCAGTATTTT. This chain uses TRBV2 with TRBJ2-3, with unresolved D. The CDR3 contains 15 residues. Between the trimmed V and J ends, which lost 0 bases and 2 bases, there was a span of 9 bases. Germline V lookup: CDR1 SNHLY, CDR2 FYNNEI.

The chain employs TRBV20-1 and TRBJ1-2; D possibly corresponds to TRBD1 (6 bases). Deletions cut 5 bases from V and 8 bases from J, with 12 bases between. The CDR3 sequence is 11 residues long. Germline assignment: CDR1 DFQATT and CDR2 SNEGSKA (reference sequence). The chain's CDR3 is CSAWGRRGYTF. CDR3 bases: TGCAGTGCTTGGGGGCGCAGGGGCTACACCTTC.

This clone appeared a few times. The sample carries other DNA sequences with the same CDR3. This chain connects TRBV20-1 to TRBJ2-7, with D possibly being TRBD2 (6 bases). With 6 bases removed from V and 3 bases from J, the gap between germline ends came to 9 bases. CDR1 DFQATT and CDR2 SNEGSKA come from the germline V gene (reference sequence). The CDR3 extends over 11 amino acids. This CDR3 reads CSARDFYEQYF. The CDR3 DNA is TGCAGTGCGCGGGACTTCTACGAGCAGTACTTC.

This clone was counted between two and nine times. This chain joins TRBV7-8 and TRBJ2-1, with D possibly TRBD2 on 7 matching bases. Looked up from germline, CDR1 is SGHVS and CDR2 is FQNEAQ. With 4 bases removed from V and 0 bases from J, the gap between germline ends came to 22 bases. The CDR3 runs to 19 residues. DNA for the CDR3: TGTGCCAGCAGCTCCGGGGGCCTGGGGGAGGGCAGCTCCTACAATGAGCAGTTCTTC. Translated: CASSSGGLGEGSSYNEQFF.

The chain employs TRBV18 and TRBJ2-3, with 7 bases fitting TRBD1. Losses at the gene ends were 5 bases for V and 0 bases for J; bases not matched to a gene: 5. Germline CDR1 is KGHSH and CDR2 is LQKENI. This CDR3 is built from 15 residues. CDR3 DNA: TGTGCCAGCTCAAGAAGGGACAGCAGCACAGATACGCAGTATTTT. Translated: CASSRRDSSTDTQYF.

V usage is TRBV6-5 and J usage is TRBJ2-5; 7 bases line up with TRBD1. CDR1 is MNHEY, CDR2 SVGAGI, per germline. This CDR3 contains 15 residues. J was trimmed by 1 base and V by 2 bases; bases with no gene match: 4. This CDR3 is CASSYTGQSQETQYF. In nucleotides, the CDR3 is TGTGCCAGCAGTTACACGGGACAGAGCCAAGAGACCCAGTACTTC.

This clone was detected a few times. The V call is TRBV27, the J call TRBJ2-3; 13 bases map to TRBD2. CDR1 and CDR2 (germline): MNHEY, SMNVEV (reference sequence). The CDR3 runs to 15 residues. The V and J ends lost 5 bases and 6 bases, in that order; junction bases with no gene match: 5. This CDR3 is CASSRTSGGGDTQYF. The CDR3 DNA sequence: TGTGCCAGCAGTAGGACTAGCGGGGGTGGGGATACGCAGTATTTT.

This chain links TRBV7-8 with TRBJ2-7; TRBD1 is a possible D gene (5 bases). V shed 4 bases and J shed 7 bases, with 8 bases lying between them. Germline-derived CDR1 and CDR2 are SGHVS and FQNEAQ. CDR3 length equals 11 residues. The CDR3 region is CASSSQGEQYF. The CDR3 bases are TGTGCCAGCAGCTCCCAGGGTGAGCAGTACTTC.

This clone showed up just a few times. The chain combines TRBV25-1 with TRBJ2-1; 13 bases map to TRBD2. The CDR3 is made up of 16 amino acids. V trimming: 5 bases; J trimming: 6 bases; junction bases outside the gene matches: 7. Germline V gene lookup returns CDR1 MGHDK and CDR2 SYGVNS. CDR3: CASSPLLAGGRNEQFF. In DNA form, the CDR3 reads TGTGCCAGCAGTCCTTTACTAGCGGGAGGGCGCAATGAGCAGTTCTTC.

The rearrangement uses TRBV29-1 and TRBJ2-5; D ambiguous. This CDR3 has 12 amino acids. Germline-derived CDR1 and CDR2 are SQVTM and ANQGSEA. Trimming pared 4 bases from V and 2 bases from J, leaving 8 bases between. In DNA form, the CDR3 reads TGCAGCGTTGGGCTCGTTCAAGAGACCCAGTACTTC. Residues: CSVGLVQETQYF. The full variable domain, its missing parts supplied by reference TRBV29-1 and TRBJ2-5, is SAVISQKPSRDICQRGTSLTIQCQVDSQVTMMFWYRQQPGQSLTLIATANQGSEATYESGFVIDKFPISRPNLTFSTLTVSNMSPEDSSIYLCSVGLVQETQYFGPGTRLLVL.

V usage is TRBV4-1 and J usage is TRBJ2-3, with 13 bases identical to TRBD2. V shed 4 bases and J 5 bases; nucleotides not matched to a gene: 9. The CDR3 covers 17 residues. CDR1 and CDR2 (germline): MGHRA, YSYEKL. In nucleotides, the CDR3 is TGCGCCAGCAGCCGACGGGGACTAGCGGGATCCAGAGATACGCAGTATTTT. Encoded protein: CASSRRGLAGSRDTQYF.

The table lists this clone with a few counts. The rearrangement uses TRBV10-3 and TRBJ2-1, with TRBD2 matching over 8 bases. Germline V CDR1 and CDR2: ENHRY, SYGVKD. The ends lost 3 bases at V and 6 bases at J; junction bases unmatched: 7. The CDR3 is 15 residues long. DNA for the CDR3: TGTGCCATCAGTGATGGGCGGGAGGCCCTCAATGAGCAGTTCTTC. Amino acids: CAISDGREALNEQFF.

The table lists this clone with a few counts. The rearrangement links TRBV10-2 to TRBJ1-1, with D uncertain. Germline V CDR1 and CDR2: WSHSY, SAAADI. V was shortened by 3 bases and J by 1 base, with 15 bases between the two germline ends. The CDR3 is made up of 16 amino acids. CDR3 DNA: TGCGCCAGCAGTGACCACGTGGGAGTCTCGAACACTGAAGCTTTCTTT. This gives the protein CASSDHVGVSNTEAFF.

This clone was observed a few times. The genes are TRBV5-1 and TRBJ2-3; D ambiguous. With 2 bases removed from V and 2 bases from J, the gap between germline ends came to 6 bases. The CDR3 runs to 13 residues. Germline CDR1 reads SGHRS; CDR2 reads YFSETQ. DNA of the CDR3: TGCGCCAGCAGCTTAGCCACCACAGATACGCAGTATTTT. Protein sequence: CASSLATTDTQYF.

This clone has just a few counts. Other DNA sequences of this sample code for an identical CDR3. The chain combines TRBV9 with TRBJ2-5; D perhaps matches TRBD1 (5 bases). V lost 0 bases and J 5 bases, leaving 8 bases between the germline ends. The germline V gene has CDR1 SGDLS and CDR2 YYNGEE. The CDR3 runs 13 residues. The CDR3 bases are TGTGCCAGCAGCGTAGCGTCAGGGGAGACCCAGTACTTC. Encoded protein: CASSVASGETQYF. The entire variable domain, with the rest obtained from reference TRBV9 and TRBJ2-5, is as follows: DSGVTQTPKHLITATGQRVTLRCSPRSGDLSVYWYQQSLDQGLQFLIQYYNGEERAKGNILERFSAQQFPDLHSELNLSSLELGDSALYFCASSVASGETQYFGPGTRLLVL.

This clone was observed a handful of times. The chain recombines TRBV7-9 with TRBJ2-5, with D uncertain. The CDR3 length is 13 residues. The germline V gene has CDR1 SEHNR and CDR2 FQNEAQ (reference sequence). Trimming pared 0 bases from V and 4 bases from J, leaving 6 bases between. The CDR3 DNA reads as TGTGCCAGCAGCTTAGCGGCCAGAGAGACCCAGTACTTC. Translated: CASSLAARETQYF.

The rearrangement uses TRBV7-2 and TRBJ1-5, with D perhaps matching TRBD1 (5 bases). The length of the CDR3 is 15 residues. Trimming cost V 1 base and J 3 bases, with 10 bases left between them. Germline V CDR1 and CDR2: SGHTA, FQGNSA. Written as DNA, the CDR3 is TGTGCCAGCAGCTTAGGACAGCTTCACAATCAGCCCCAGCATTTT. This codes for CASSLGQLHNQPQHF.

This clone was detected a few times. This chain connects TRBV10-3 to TRBJ2-7; 11 nucleotides agree with TRBD2. There are 16 residues in the CDR3. Germline CDR1 reads ENHRY; CDR2 reads SYGVKD. V was pared by 0 bases and J by 4 bases, with 5 bases of the junction left unmatched. The CDR3 is CAISESPGLAAYEQYF. For the CDR3, the DNA is TGTGCCATCAGTGAGTCGCCGGGACTAGCGGCTTACGAGCAGTACTTC.

The CDR3 sequence: CAISENTGSDTQYF. In nucleotides, the CDR3 is TGTGCCATCAGTGAAAACACAGGGTCAGATACGCAGTATTTT. The chain couples TRBV10-3 to TRBJ2-3; TRBD1 is a possible D gene (6 bases). Germline values: CDR1 ENHRY, CDR2 SYGVKD. The CDR3 spans 14 residues. V lost 3 bases to trimming and J lost 4 bases, with 11 bases between them.

This chain uses TRBV25-1 with TRBJ1-4; D is possibly TRBD1 (5 bases). Trimming shortened V by 2 bases and J by 8 bases, and 12 bases separated the two germline ends. This CDR3 region has 14 residues. Germline V lookup: CDR1 MGHDK, CDR2 SYGVNS. In DNA, the CDR3 is TGTGCCAGCAGTGAACCCTGGGGGGGGGAAAAACTGTTTTTT. It yields the protein CASSEPWGGEKLFF.

This clone was observed a handful of times. The rearrangement uses TRBV5-1 and TRBJ2-7; no clear D. This CDR3 is built from 13 residues. Looked up from germline, CDR1 is SGHRS and CDR2 is YFSETQ. Trimming took off 5 bases at V and 3 bases at J, with 12 bases between the two ends. CDR3 in DNA: TGCGCCAGCAGGAGAACAGAGATCTACGAGCAGTACTTC. This sequence encodes CASRRTEIYEQYF.